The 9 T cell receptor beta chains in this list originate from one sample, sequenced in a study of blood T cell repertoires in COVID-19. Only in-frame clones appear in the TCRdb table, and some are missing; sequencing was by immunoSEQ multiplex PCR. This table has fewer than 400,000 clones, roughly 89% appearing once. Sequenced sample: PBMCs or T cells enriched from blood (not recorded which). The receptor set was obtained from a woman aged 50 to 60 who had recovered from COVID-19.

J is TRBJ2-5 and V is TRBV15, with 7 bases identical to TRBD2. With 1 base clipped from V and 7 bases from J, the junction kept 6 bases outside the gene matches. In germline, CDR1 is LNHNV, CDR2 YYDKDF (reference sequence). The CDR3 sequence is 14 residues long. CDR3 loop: CATSRARPGGTQYF. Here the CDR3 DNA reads TGTGCCACCAGCAGAGCCCGGCCGGGGGGGACCCAGTACTTC.

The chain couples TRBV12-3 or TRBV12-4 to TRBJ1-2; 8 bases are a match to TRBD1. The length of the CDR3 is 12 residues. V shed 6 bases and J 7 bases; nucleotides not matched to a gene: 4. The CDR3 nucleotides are TGTGCCAGCAGGGTACAGGGGGGTGGCTACACCTTC. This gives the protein CASRVQGGGYTF.

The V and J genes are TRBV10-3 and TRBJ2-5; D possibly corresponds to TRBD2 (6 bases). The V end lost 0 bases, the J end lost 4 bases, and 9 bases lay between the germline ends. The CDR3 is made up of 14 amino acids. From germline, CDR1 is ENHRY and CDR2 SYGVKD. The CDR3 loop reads CAISESPGGETQYF. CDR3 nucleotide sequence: TGTGCCATCAGTGAGTCACCCGGGGGAGAGACCCAGTACTTC.

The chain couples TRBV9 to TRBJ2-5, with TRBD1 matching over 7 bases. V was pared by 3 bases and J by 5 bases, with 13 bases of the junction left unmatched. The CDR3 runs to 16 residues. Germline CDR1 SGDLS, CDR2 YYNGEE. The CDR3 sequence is CASSDPRDSPGETQYF. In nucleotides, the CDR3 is TGTGCCAGCAGCGACCCCCGGGACAGCCCCGGGGAGACCCAGTACTTC.

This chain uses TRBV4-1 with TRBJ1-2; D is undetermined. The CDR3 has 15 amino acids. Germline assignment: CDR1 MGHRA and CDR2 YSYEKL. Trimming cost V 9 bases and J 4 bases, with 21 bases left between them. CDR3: CARQISSQPFYGYTF. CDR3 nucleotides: TGCGCCAGACAGATTTCCTCTCAGCCTTTCTATGGCTACACCTTC.

CDR3 protein: CASSLQQNTEAFF. CDR3 coding DNA: TGTGCCAGCAGCTTACAACAGAACACTGAAGCTTTCTTT. The rearrangement uses TRBV25-1 and TRBJ1-1; D ambiguous. The CDR3 runs 13 residues. V was shortened by 6 bases and J by 1 base, with 9 bases between the two germline ends. The germline CDR1 and CDR2 sequences are MGHDK and SYGVNS.

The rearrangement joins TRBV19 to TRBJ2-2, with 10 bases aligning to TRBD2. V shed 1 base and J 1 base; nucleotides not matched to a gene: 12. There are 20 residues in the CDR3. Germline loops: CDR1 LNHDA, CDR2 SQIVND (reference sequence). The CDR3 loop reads CASSIGALAGSIGNTGELFF. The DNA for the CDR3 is TGTGCCAGTAGTATAGGCGCACTAGCGGGGAGTATAGGGAACACCGGGGAGCTGTTTTTT.

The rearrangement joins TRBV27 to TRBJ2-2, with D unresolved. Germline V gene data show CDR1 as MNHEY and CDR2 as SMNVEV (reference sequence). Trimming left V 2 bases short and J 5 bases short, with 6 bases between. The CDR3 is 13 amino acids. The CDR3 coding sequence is TGTGCCAGCAGTTTACAGGCGACCGGGGAGCTGTTTTTT. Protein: CASSLQATGELFF.

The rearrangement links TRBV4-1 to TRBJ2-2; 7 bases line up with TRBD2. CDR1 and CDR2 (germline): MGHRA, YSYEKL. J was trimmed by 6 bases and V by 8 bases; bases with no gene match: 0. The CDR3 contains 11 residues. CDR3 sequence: CASGGAGELFF. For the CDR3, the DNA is TGCGCCAGCGGGGGGGCCGGGGAGCTGTTTTTT.